This is a list of T cell receptor beta chains from one sample in a study of monozygotic twins with inflammatory bowel disease. TCRdb reprocessed the 5' RACE reads and stores each CDR3 protein as one record, lacking DNA. In total, the table holds around 370,000 distinct CDR3 sequences. The material sequenced was blood. These receptors were taken from a human donor with ulcerative colitis or Crohn's disease, or a healthy co-twin of an affected twin (not recorded which). Both conserved end residues are part of each CDR3. Fields, in order: J gene, CDR3 length, V gene, CDR3 protein.

TRBJ2-1,18,TRBV4-2,CASSPHPRTSGGTDEQFF
TRBJ1-5,16,TRBV27,CASSFYRDRGYQPQHF
TRBJ1-1,15,TRBV4-3,CASSQGRGRRTEAFF
TRBJ2-3,16,TRBV7-2,CASSLAQASGTDTQYF
TRBJ2-3,16,TRBV5-1,CASSGPTGIGADTQYF
TRBJ1-1,15,TRBV5-1,CASSRSGTMNTEAFF
TRBJ1-1,16,TRBV5-1,CASSLGDAWGNTEAFF
TRBJ1-2,11,TRBV9,CASSREYGYTF
TRBJ2-7,14,TRBV18,CASSPDRDAYEQYF
TRBJ1-2,15,TRBV6-5,CASSYSGTGGYGYTF
TRBJ1-1,16,TRBV6-2/TRBV6-3,CASTLGQGRFNTEAFF
TRBJ2-5,16,TRBV5-6,CASSSYTLAGVETQYF
TRBJ2-2,20,TRBV12-3/TRBV12-4,CASISVPLGQSRLNTGELFF
TRBJ1-1,13,TRBV12-3/TRBV12-4,CASRRTANTEAFF
TRBJ1-5,15,TRBV12-3/TRBV12-4,CASSAESPGGQPQHF
TRBJ1-6,14,TRBV7-6,CASSLREGNSPLHF
TRBJ2-5,18,TRBV7-7,CASSLGRRTGAYQETQYF
TRBJ2-1,18,TRBV3-1,CASSQSPIAGAFYNEQFF
TRBJ2-5,15,TRBV6-1,CASSRAGAAQETQYF
TRBJ1-6,14,TRBV5-1,CASSLDRGPSPLHF
TRBJ2-5,12,TRBV12-5,CASGSTALTQYF
TRBJ2-1,13,TRBV7-8,CASSLGVEFEQFF
TRBJ2-7,13,TRBV7-8,CASSSDSSYEQYF
TRBJ1-1,14,TRBV20-1,CSAYPGRGLYEAFF
TRBJ1-6,11,TRBV20-1,CSATRRSPLHF
TRBJ2-1,16,TRBV4-2,CASSQEGSGGYNEQFF
TRBJ1-6,15,TRBV5-6,CASSLKMGRVSPLHF
TRBJ2-1,13,TRBV5-1,CASSLSTPGEQFF
TRBJ1-3,17,TRBV7-9,CASSTQDRFFAGNTIYF
TRBJ1-5,15,TRBV12-3/TRBV12-4,CASSFWDRDDQPQHF
TRBJ2-5,13,TRBV5-1,CASSLEGRETQYF
TRBJ2-7,17,TRBV20-1,CSARDSRYERGAYEQYF
TRBJ2-3,14,TRBV5-1,CASSPLPATDTQYF
TRBJ1-2,14,TRBV7-3,CASSQGPLGYGYTF
TRBJ1-5,13,TRBV20-1,CSALGQGAQPQHF
TRBJ2-1,14,TRBV5-1,CASSLGQDWNEQFF
TRBJ2-2,15,TRBV25-1,CASKTSGVNTGELFF
TRBJ2-7,15,TRBV7-2,CASSLTGTGLYEQYF
TRBJ1-1,14,TRBV5-1,CASSTDPGVTEAFF
TRBJ1-2,14,TRBV5-6,CASSPRVKIYGYTF
TRBJ2-5,15,TRBV6-1,CASSRNLGPQETQYF
TRBJ1-2,15,TRBV11-1,CASTRDGGGGYGYTF
TRBJ1-4,16,TRBV9,CASSVGLGQGNEKLFF
TRBJ2-5,15,TRBV6-5,CASSYSFSGRQTQYF
TRBJ2-7,16,TRBV5-1,CASSLARRIIAYEQYF
TRBJ2-5,14,TRBV24-1,CATSPGQPQETQYF
TRBJ2-2,16,TRBV9,CASSVGDRGFTGELFF
TRBJ2-5,12,TRBV29-1,CSQRQGMETQYF
TRBJ1-2,17,TRBV27,CASSLWATSPSIYGYTF
TRBJ2-2,15,TRBV5-6,CASTNDRGQFGELFF